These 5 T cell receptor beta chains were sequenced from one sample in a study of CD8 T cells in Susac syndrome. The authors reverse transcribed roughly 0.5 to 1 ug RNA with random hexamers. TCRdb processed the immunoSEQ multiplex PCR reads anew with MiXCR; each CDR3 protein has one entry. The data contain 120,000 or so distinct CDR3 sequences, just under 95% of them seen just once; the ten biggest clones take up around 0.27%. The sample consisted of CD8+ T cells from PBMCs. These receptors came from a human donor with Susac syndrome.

The DNA of the CDR3 is TGTGCCAGCAGCCCTGGGGGGGGCTGGGAGACCCAGTACTTC. Residues: CASSPGGGWETQYF. The V call is TRBV27, the J call TRBJ2-5, with D possibly being TRBD2 (7 bases). From germline, CDR1 is MNHEY and CDR2 SMNVEV (reference sequence). The CDR3 spans 14 residues. The V gene lost 6 bases and the J gene lost 5 bases, with 16 bases spanning the gap.

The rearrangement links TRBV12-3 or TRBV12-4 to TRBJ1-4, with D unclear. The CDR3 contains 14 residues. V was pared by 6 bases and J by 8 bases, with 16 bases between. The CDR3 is CASSVGPLREKLFF. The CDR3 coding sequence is TGTGCCAGCAGCGTCGGGCCTCTGAGGGAAAAACTGTTTTTT.

The CDR3 bases are TGTGCCAGCAGCCCACCACCGGGGGCTGCGGATACGCAGTATTTT. It specifies CASSPPPGAADTQYF. This chain joins TRBV7-9 and TRBJ2-3; D assignment may be TRBD1 or TRBD2 (6 bases each). This CDR3 contains 15 residues. The germline V and J ends were trimmed by 5 bases and 6 bases, with 18 bases remaining between them. The germline gives CDR1 SEHNR, CDR2 FQNEAQ (reference sequence).

The DNA of the CDR3 is TGCGCCAGCAGCCAGGATAGCTCCTACAATGAGCAGTTCTTC. The encoded protein is CASSQDSSYNEQFF. The chain employs TRBV4-3 and TRBJ2-1, with D unresolved. V gave up 3 bases and J gave up 0 bases, with 6 bases separating them. CDR3 size: 14 residues. CDR1 LGHNA and CDR2 YSLEER come from the germline V gene.

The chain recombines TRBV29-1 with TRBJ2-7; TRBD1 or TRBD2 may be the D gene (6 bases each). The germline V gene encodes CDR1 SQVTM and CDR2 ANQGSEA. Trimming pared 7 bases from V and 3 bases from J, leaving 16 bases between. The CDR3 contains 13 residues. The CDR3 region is CSAGGGPVYEQYF. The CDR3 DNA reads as TGCAGCGCCGGAGGGGGGCCAGTCTACGAGCAGTACTTC.